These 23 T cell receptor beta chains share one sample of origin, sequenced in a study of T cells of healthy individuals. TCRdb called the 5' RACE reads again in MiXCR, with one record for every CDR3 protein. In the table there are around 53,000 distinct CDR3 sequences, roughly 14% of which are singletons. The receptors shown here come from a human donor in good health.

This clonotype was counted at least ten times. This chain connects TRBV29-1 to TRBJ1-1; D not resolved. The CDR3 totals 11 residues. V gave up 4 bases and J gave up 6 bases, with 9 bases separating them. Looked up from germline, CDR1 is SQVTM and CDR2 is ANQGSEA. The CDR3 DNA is TGCAGCGTTGTAACAGAAGCTGAAGCTTTCTTT. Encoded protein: CSVVTEAEAFF. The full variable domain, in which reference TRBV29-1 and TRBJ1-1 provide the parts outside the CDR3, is SAVISQKPSRDICQRGTSLTIQCQVDSQVTMMFWYRQQPGQSLTLIATANQGSEATYESGFVIDKFPISRPNLTFSTLTVSNMSPEDSSIYLCSVVTEAEAFFGQGTRLTVV.

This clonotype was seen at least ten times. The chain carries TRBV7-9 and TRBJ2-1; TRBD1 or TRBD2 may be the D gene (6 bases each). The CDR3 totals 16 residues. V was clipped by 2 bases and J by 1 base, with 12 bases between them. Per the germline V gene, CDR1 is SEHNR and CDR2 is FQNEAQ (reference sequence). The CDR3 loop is CASSLRTGRSYNEQFF. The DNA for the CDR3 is TGTGCCAGCAGCTTAAGAACAGGGAGGTCCTACAATGAGCAGTTCTTC.

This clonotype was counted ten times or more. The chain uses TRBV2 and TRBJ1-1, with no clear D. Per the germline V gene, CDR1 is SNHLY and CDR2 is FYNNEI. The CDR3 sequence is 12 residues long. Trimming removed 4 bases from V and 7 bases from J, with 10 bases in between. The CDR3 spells CASSVGMREAFF. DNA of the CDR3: TGTGCCAGCAGTGTTGGAATGCGTGAAGCTTTCTTT.

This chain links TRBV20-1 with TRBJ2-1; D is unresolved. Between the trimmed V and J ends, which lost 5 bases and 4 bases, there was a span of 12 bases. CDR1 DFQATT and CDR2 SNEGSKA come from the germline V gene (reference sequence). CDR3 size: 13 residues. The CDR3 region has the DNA TGCAGTGCTGACCTCCGGAGTTACAATGAGCAGTTCTTC. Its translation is CSADLRSYNEQFF.

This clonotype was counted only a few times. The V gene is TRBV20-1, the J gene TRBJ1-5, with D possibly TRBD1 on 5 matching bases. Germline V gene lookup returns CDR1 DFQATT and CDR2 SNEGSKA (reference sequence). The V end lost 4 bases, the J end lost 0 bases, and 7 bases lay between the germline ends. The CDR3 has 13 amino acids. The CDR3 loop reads CSAIQDSNQPQHF. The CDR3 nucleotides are TGCAGTGCTATACAGGATAGCAATCAGCCCCAGCATTTT.

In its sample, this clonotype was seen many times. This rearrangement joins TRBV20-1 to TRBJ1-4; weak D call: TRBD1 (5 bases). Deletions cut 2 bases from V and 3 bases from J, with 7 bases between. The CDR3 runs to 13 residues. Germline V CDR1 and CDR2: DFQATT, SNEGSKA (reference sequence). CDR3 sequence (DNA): TGCAGTGCTAGAATGACAGCTAATGAAAAACTGTTTTTT. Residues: CSARMTANEKLFF.

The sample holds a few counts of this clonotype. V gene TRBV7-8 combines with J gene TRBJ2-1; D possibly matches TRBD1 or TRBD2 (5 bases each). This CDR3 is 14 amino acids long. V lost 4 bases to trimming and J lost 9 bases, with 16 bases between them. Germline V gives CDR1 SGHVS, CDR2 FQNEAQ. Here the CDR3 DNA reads TGTGCCAGCAGCTCCCGGGACCTCCCCACTGAGCAGTTCTTC. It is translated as CASSSRDLPTEQFF. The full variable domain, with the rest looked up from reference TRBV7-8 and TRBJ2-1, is GAGVSQSPRYKVAKRGQDVALRCDPISGHVSLFWYQQALGQGPEFLTYFQNEAQLDKSGLPSDRFFAERPEGSVSTLKIQRTQQEDSAVYLCASSSRDLPTEQFFGPGTRLTVL.

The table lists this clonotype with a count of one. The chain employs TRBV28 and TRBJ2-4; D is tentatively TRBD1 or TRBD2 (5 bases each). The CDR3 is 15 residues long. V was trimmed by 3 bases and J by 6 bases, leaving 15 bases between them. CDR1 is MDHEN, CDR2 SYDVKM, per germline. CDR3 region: CASSFIGTNINIQYF. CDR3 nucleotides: TGTGCCAGCAGTTTTATTGGGACCAATATAAACATTCAGTACTTC.

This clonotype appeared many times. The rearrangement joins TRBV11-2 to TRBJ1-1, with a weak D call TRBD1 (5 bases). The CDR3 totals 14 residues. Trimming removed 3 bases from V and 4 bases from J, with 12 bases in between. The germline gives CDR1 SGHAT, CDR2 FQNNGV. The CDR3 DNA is TGTGCCAGCAGCTTTGCTCAGGGAGTCACTGAAGCTTTCTTT. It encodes CASSFAQGVTEAFF. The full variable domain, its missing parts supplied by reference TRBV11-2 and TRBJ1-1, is EAGVAQSPRYKIIEKRQSVAFWCNPISGHATLYWYQQILGQGPKLLIQFQNNGVVDDSQLPKDRFSAERLKGVDSTLKIQPAKLEDSAVYLCASSFAQGVTEAFFGQGTRLTVV.

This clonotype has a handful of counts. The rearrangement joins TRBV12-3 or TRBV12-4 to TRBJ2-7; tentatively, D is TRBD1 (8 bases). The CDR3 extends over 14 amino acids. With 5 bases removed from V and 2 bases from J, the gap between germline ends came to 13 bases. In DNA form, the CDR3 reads TGTGCCAGCAGTCGCACAGGGGGGGCCTACGAGCAGTACTTC. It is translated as CASSRTGGAYEQYF.

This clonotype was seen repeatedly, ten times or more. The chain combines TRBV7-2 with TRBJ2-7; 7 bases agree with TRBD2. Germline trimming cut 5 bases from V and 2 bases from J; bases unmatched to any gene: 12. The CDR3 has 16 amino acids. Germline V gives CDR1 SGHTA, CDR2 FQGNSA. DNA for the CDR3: TGTGCCAGCAGCCCAGTGGCGGGGGAGGGAACCTACGAGCAGTACTTC. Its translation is CASSPVAGEGTYEQYF. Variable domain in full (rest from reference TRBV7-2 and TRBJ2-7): GAGVSQSPSNKVTEKGKDVELRCDPISGHTALYWYRQSLGQGLEFLIYFQGNSAPDKSGLPSDRFSAERTGGSVSTLTIQRTQQEDSAVYLCASSPVAGEGTYEQYFGPGTRLTVT.

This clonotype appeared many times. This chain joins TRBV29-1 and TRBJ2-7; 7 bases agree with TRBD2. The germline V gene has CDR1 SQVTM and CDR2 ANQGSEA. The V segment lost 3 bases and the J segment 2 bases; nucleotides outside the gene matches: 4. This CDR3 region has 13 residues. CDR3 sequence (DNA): TGCAGCGTTGAGGGAGGGGTCCCCTACGAGCAGTACTTC. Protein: CSVEGGVPYEQYF.

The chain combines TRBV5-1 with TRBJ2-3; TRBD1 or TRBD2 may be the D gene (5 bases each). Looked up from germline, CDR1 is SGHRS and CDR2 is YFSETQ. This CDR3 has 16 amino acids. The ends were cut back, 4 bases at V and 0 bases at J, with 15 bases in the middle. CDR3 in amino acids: CASSLGTATSTDTQYF. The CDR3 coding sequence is TGCGCCAGCAGCCTGGGGACGGCTACCAGCACAGATACGCAGTATTTT.

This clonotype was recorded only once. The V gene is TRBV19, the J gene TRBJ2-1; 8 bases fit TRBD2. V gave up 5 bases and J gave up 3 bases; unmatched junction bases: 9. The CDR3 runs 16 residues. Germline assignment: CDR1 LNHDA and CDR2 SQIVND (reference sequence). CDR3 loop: CASSPRGGPGYNEQFF. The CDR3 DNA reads TGTGCCAGTAGTCCCCGCGGGGGGCCCGGCTACAATGAGCAGTTCTTC.

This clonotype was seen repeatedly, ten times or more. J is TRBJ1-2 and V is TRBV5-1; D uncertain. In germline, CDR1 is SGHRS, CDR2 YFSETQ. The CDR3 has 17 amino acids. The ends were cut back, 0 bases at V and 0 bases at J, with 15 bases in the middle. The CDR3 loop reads CASSLGPPLASNYGYTF. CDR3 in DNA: TGCGCCAGCAGCTTGGGTCCCCCCCTCGCCTCTAACTATGGCTACACCTTC.

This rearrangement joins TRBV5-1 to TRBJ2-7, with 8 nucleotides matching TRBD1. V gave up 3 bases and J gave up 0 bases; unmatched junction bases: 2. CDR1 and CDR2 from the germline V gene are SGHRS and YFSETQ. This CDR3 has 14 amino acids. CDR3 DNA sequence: TGCGCCAGCAGCTGGACAGGGAACTCCTACGAGCAGTACTTC. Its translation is CASSWTGNSYEQYF.

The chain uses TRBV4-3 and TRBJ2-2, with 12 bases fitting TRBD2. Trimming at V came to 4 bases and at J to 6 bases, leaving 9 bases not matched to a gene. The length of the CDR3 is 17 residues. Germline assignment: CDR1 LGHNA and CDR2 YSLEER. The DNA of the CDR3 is TGCGCCAGCAGCCGGGCTAGCGGGAGGGGGCAGCCCGGGGAGCTGTTTTTT. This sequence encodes CASSRASGRGQPGELFF.

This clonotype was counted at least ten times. The CDR3 nucleotides are TGTGCCAGCAGCCTAGGCCCCACCGAGGGGGAGACCCAGTACTTC. This sequence encodes CASSLGPTEGETQYF. V usage is TRBV11-2 and J usage is TRBJ2-5; D possibly uses TRBD1 or TRBD2 (5 bases each). The germline V gene has CDR1 SGHAT and CDR2 FQNNGV. V was trimmed by 5 bases and J by 5 bases, leaving 18 bases between them. The CDR3 has 15 residues. The full variable domain, in which reference TRBV11-2 and TRBJ2-5 provide the parts outside the CDR3, is EAGVAQSPRYKIIEKRQSVAFWCNPISGHATLYWYQQILGQGPKLLIQFQNNGVVDDSQLPKDRFSAERLKGVDSTLKIQPAKLEDSAVYLCASSLGPTEGETQYFGPGTRLLVL.

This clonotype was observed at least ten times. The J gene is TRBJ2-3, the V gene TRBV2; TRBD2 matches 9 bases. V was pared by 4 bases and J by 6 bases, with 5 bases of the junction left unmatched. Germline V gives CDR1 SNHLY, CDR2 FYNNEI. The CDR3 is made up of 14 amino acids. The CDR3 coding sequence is TGTGCCAGCAGTGTTACTGCGGGGGGGGATACGCAGTATTTT. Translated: CASSVTAGGDTQYF.

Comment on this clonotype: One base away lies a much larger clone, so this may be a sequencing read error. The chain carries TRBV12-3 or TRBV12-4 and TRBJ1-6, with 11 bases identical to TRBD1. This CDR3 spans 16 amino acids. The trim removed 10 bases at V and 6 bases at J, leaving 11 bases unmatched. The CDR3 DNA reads TGTGCCACCCAGCCGGCCGGGACAGGGGGTAATTCACCCCTCCACTTT. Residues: CATQPAGTGGNSPLHF.

The CDR3 DNA reads TGTGCCACCAGTGAAGGGGATTCACCCCTCCACTTT. Its protein product is CATSEGDSPLHF. The V call is TRBV24-1, the J call TRBJ1-6; a weak D match, TRBD1 (5 bases). V was cut by 4 bases and J by 8 bases, with 5 bases left in between. This CDR3 is built from 12 residues. The germline V gene has CDR1 KGHDR and CDR2 SFDVKD.

DNA for the CDR3: TGTGCCAGCAGTGAGGGGGGTAATCAGCCCCAGCATTTT. It translates to CASSEGGNQPQHF. The V gene is TRBV2, the J gene TRBJ1-5; the D gene is possibly TRBD1 (5 bases). The CDR3 is 13 amino acids. Germline V gene lookup returns CDR1 SNHLY and CDR2 FYNNEI. Trimming left V 3 bases short and J 4 bases short, with 7 bases between.

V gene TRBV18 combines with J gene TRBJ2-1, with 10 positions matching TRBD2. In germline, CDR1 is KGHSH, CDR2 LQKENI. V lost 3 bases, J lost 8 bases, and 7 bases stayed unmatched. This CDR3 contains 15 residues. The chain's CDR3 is CASSPRLAGHHEQFF. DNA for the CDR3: TGTGCCAGCTCACCCCGACTAGCGGGCCACCATGAGCAGTTCTTC.